These 10 T cell receptor beta chains share one sample of origin, sequenced in a study of T cells in Graves' hyperthyroidism and ophthalmopathy. There were TCR beta CDR3 regions amplified from RNA transcripts. Using the HTBI primer set, a first-round RT-PCR was run on the TCR CDR3. MiXCR was run by TCRdb on the multiplex PCR reads, yielding one entry per CDR3 protein. The repertoire holds 300,000 to 350,000 distinct CDR3 sequences, with over 20% as singletons. Specimen: blood. Receptors were obtained from a woman aged 50 to 65 with Graves' hyperthyroidism.

This clonotype has a count of ten or more. The rearrangement links TRBV2 to TRBJ1-2; D is undetermined. Germline V lookup: CDR1 SNHLY, CDR2 FYNNEI. The CDR3 totals 13 residues. V was shortened by 3 bases and J by 4 bases, with 9 bases between the two germline ends. The CDR3 DNA follows: TGTGCCAGCAGTGAGGAAGAGTTCTATGGCTACACCTTC. It yields the protein CASSEEEFYGYTF.

The chain has TRBV19 and TRBJ2-1; 9 positions match TRBD2. This CDR3 is 16 amino acids long. Germline V lookup: CDR1 LNHDA, CDR2 SQIVND (reference sequence). V shed 2 bases, J shed 10 bases, and the junction held 12 bases outside the gene matches. This chain's CDR3 is CASSISSGDRRREQFF. CDR3 bases: TGTGCCAGTAGTATATCTAGCGGGGACCGACGTAGGGAGCAGTTCTTC. Full variable domain (remainder filled in from reference TRBV19 and TRBJ2-1): DGGITQSPKYLFRKEGQNVTLSCEQNLNHDAMYWYRQDPGQGLRLIYYSQIVNDFQKGDIAEGYSVSREKKESFPLTVTSAQKNPTAFYLCASSISSGDRRREQFFGPGTRLTVL.

This clonotype was detected many times. The V and J genes are TRBV2 and TRBJ2-7; D not resolved. The CDR3 covers 13 residues. V was cut by 3 bases and J by 5 bases, with 11 bases left in between. Germline assignment: CDR1 SNHLY and CDR2 FYNNEI. The CDR3 DNA follows: TGTGCCAGCAGTGAGGTCTGGCGAAACGAGCAGTACTTC. Translating it yields CASSEVWRNEQYF.

The chain uses TRBV20-1 and TRBJ2-1, with D perhaps TRBD2 (5 bases). V lost 0 bases and J lost 5, with 14 bases in between. Germline lookup yields CDR1 DFQATT and CDR2 SNEGSKA (reference sequence). The CDR3 runs to 15 residues. The CDR3 is CSARDLAGTHNEQFF. DNA of the CDR3: TGCAGTGCTAGAGATTTGGCGGGTACCCACAATGAGCAGTTCTTC.

A word on this clonotype: A read error may be the cause here, since a much bigger clone is one base away. The chain recombines TRBV20-1 with TRBJ1-1; no clear D gene. The CDR3 length is 14 residues. Germline V gene lookup returns CDR1 DFQATT and CDR2 SNEGSKA (reference sequence). The CDR3 DNA sequence: TGCAATGCTAGTAAGGGCAGCCTGAACACTGAAGCTTTCTTT. Translating it yields CNASKGSLNTEAFF.

This clonotype was recorded at least ten times. The chain joins TRBV10-3 to TRBJ1-2; 9 bases agree with TRBD1. Trimming at V came to 3 bases and at J to 3 bases, leaving 5 bases not matched to a gene. From germline, CDR1 is ENHRY and CDR2 SYGVKD. This CDR3 has 15 amino acids. DNA of the CDR3: TGTGCCATCAGTGACGGGACAGGGAGATACTATGGCTACACCTTC. Amino acid sequence: CAISDGTGRYYGYTF.

This clonotype was counted at least ten times. The chain employs TRBV3-1 and TRBJ2-1; D is undetermined. V was cut by 2 bases and J by 6 bases, with 11 bases left in between. This CDR3 spans 14 amino acids. Germline CDR1 and CDR2: LGHDT and YNNKEL (reference sequence). CDR3 in DNA: TGTGCCAGCAGCCAATCTGGCCGTACCAATGAGCAGTTCTTC. Translation: CASSQSGRTNEQFF.

This clonotype was counted ten times or more. This chain links TRBV7-9 with TRBJ2-3; the D call may be TRBD1 or TRBD2 (5 bases each). This CDR3 comprises 14 residues. V dropped 2 bases and J dropped 4 bases, with 10 bases sitting between them. CDR1 SEHNR and CDR2 FQNEAQ come from the germline V gene (reference sequence). In DNA, the CDR3 is TGTGCCAGCAGCTTAAGAGGGGAGTCAGATACGCAGTATTTT. Translation: CASSLRGESDTQYF.

This clonotype occurred many times. The V gene is TRBV18, the J gene TRBJ1-2, with a weak D call TRBD1 (5 bases). The CDR3 extends over 15 amino acids. The ends were cut back, 6 bases at V and 1 base at J, with 15 bases in the middle. Germline CDR1 reads KGHSH; CDR2 reads LQKENI. CDR3 nucleotide sequence: TGTGCCAGCTCCAAGGGACGACTCCGTAACTATGGCTACACCTTC. Its translation: CASSKGRLRNYGYTF.

This rearrangement joins TRBV2 to TRBJ1-2; D is unresolved. Trimming took 11 bases from V and 5 from J, leaving 21 bases between them. Germline V lookup: CDR1 SNHLY, CDR2 FYNNEI. This CDR3 has 14 amino acids. For the CDR3, the DNA is TGTGCCGGCACCCAACGGGCGGGAGGATATGGCTACACCTTC. Its protein is CAGTQRAGGYGYTF. Looking up the rest from reference TRBV2 and TRBJ1-2 gives the full variable domain: EPEVTQTPSHQVTQMGQEVILRCVPISNHLYFYWYRQILGQKVEFLVSFYNNEISEKSEIFDDQFSVERPDGSNFTLKIRSTKLEDSAMYFCAGTQRAGGYGYTFGSGTRLTVV.